This T cell receptor (beta chain) was profiled in a study of cytomegalovirus exposure and HLA in healthy donors. Points from the study as a whole: In an earlier analysis, most TCR beta V segments were productive about 87% or about 30% of the time.

Primers included in the PCR were 60 Vbeta and 13 Jbeta primers. Assay: immunoSEQ multiplex PCR; the TCRdb copy retains only in-frame clones and omits some. The table lists 150,000 to 200,000 clones, about 71% of them singletons, with 2.5% to 3% in the top ten. Comments on this clone: Its antigen is currently unknown.

This sequence originates from a woman aged 25 to 39 in good health and CMV-seronegative. What was sequenced was PBMCs.

The CDR3, as DNA: TGTGCCAGCAGCGTCGCTAGCGGGACTACCTACGAGCAGTACTTC. The encoded protein is CASSVASGTTYEQYF. The chain couples TRBV9 to TRBJ2-7; 9 bases match TRBD2. CDR3 length: 15 residues. Unmatched junction bases numbered 5, after V lost 2 bases and J lost 2 bases. Per germline, CDR1 SGDLS and CDR2 YYNGEE. The full variable domain, rest sourced from reference TRBV9 and TRBJ2-7, is DSGVTQTPKHLITATGQRVTLRCSPRSGDLSVYWYQQSLDQGLQFLIQYYNGEERAKGNILERFSAQQFPDLHSELNLSSLELGDSALYFCASSVASGTTYEQYFGPGTRLTVT.